A single sample is the source of the 3 T cell receptor beta chains below, sequenced in a study of T cell changes during pregnancy in multiple sclerosis. Generated by immunoSEQ multiplex PCR, the TCRdb table keeps only in-frame clones and is missing some. Altogether 91,000 or so clones are present, under 95% being singletons, with the ten largest covering 0.99%. Sample: peripheral blood, taken after pregnancy. The receptor source for this set is a female donor with multiple sclerosis, enrolled in a pregnancy study.

This chain uses TRBV7-2 with TRBJ2-3; weak D call: TRBD1 (6 bases). Trimming left V 5 bases short and J 4 bases short, with 19 bases between. Germline lookup yields CDR1 SGHTA and CDR2 FQGNSA. This CDR3 has 16 residues. The CDR3 protein is CASSAQGSVVSDTQYF. CDR3 DNA sequence: TGTGCCAGCAGCGCACAGGGAAGCGTAGTCTCAGATACGCAGTATTTT.

The chain recombines TRBV30 with TRBJ2-1, with 7 bases matching TRBD1. The CDR3 spans 15 residues. Unmatched junction bases numbered 6, after V lost 2 bases and J lost 2 bases. Germline V gene data show CDR1 as GTSNPN and CDR2 as SVGIG (reference sequence). The CDR3 coding sequence is TGTGCCTGGAGTCCAGGGGGTCAGACCTACAATGAGCAGTTCTTC. Amino acids: CAWSPGGQTYNEQFF.

The chain couples TRBV27 to TRBJ1-2; TRBD1 is a possible D gene (5 bases). CDR1 is MNHEY, CDR2 SMNVEV, per germline (reference sequence). CDR3 length: 13 residues. V was cut by 3 bases and J by 8 bases, with 13 bases left in between. The CDR3 nucleotides are TGTGCCAGCAGTTTCAACGGGGCGGGGGGCTACACCTTC. Its translation: CASSFNGAGGYTF.